This TCR beta chain comes out of a study of T-cell memory formation after mild COVID-19. Across the study: TCR clusters showed largely donor specificity. The study, taken as a whole, reports: Contracting clones from day 15 to 85 showed balanced CD4/CD8; later expanders favored CD4+. Certain responding clones were present in pre-infection memory, suggesting participation of cross-reactive memory.

Via MiXCR, TCRdb re-called the 5' RACE reads, giving one row per CDR3 protein. The table includes fewer than 450,000 distinct CDR3 sequences, approximately 25% detected once. In the case of this clonotype: What it recognizes is unknown.

The TCR comes from an adult woman who had mild COVID-19 (a few samples of this study predate the infection). Cell type and time point are not known. Sequenced input: PBMCs or a T cell subset sorted from them (not recorded which).

The chain's CDR3 is CASSFPSGPGDTQYF. DNA for the CDR3: TGTGCCAGCAGTTTCCCTAGCGGGCCAGGGGATACGCAGTATTTT. J is TRBJ2-3 and V is TRBV6-2 or TRBV6-3; 8 bases are a match to TRBD2. The CDR3 is made up of 15 amino acids. Germline assignment: CDR1 MNHEY and CDR2 SVGEGT. J lost 6 bases, V lost 4 bases, and 9 bases had no gene match.